This section outlines one T cell receptor (beta chain) sequence together with its context. Its antigen remains unidentified. Trimming stripped 4 bases from V and 4 bases from J, with 13 bases between. The germline gives CDR1 MNHEY, CDR2 SMNVEV (reference sequence). The CDR3 sequence is 14 residues long. The method was immunoSEQ multiplex PCR; TCRdb's version includes in-frame clones alone and lacks a portion of them. The sample lists over 110,000 clones, approximately 84% occurring once. From the 120-subject validation cohort, which was separate from the roughly 620-subject first cohort, the donors were drawn. This sample was included in a study of cytomegalovirus exposure and HLA in healthy donors. Study-wide background: The same platform as the approximately 700 first-cohort repertoires was used for the 130 or so validation repertoires, a later analysis reported.

Study-wide results and caveats: Among TCR sequences, most were rare, though some public TCRs appeared in many donors.

This rearrangement joins TRBV27 to TRBJ1-2; maybe TRBD1 (5 bases). Sequencing input: PBMCs. This TCR derives from a woman aged 25 to 39 in good health and CMV-seronegative. The CDR3 is CASSSLDRPYGYTF. The CDR3 region has the DNA TGTGCCAGCAGTTCCCTCGACAGACCCTATGGCTACACCTTC.